This T cell receptor beta chain was found in a study of cytomegalovirus exposure and HLA in healthy donors. Primers: 60 Vbeta forward and 13 Jbeta reverse. TCRdb's copy holds only in-frame clones and misses some; the assay was immunoSEQ multiplex PCR. In total, the table holds around 74,000 clones. About this clone: Its cognate antigen is unknown.

Findings and limits, study-wide: For most TCR beta V segments, an earlier analysis put the productive rate at about 87% or about 30% of the time. Sequencing artifact likely explains a cluster of highly shared sequence variants. The dataset shows that most TCR sequences were rare, while some public TCRs occurred in many donors. Among TCR beta chains, those listed as cytomegalovirus-associated numbered over 150.

The CDR3 is 15 residues long. CDR1 is SGHDN, CDR2 FVKESK, per germline. V was clipped by 1 base and J by 5 bases, with 13 bases between them. The rearrangement joins TRBV14 to TRBJ2-3; D is possibly TRBD1 (6 bases). The TCR sequence derives from a man aged 50-60 years in good health and CMV-seropositive. Sequencing used PBMCs. The CDR3 sequence is CASSQVQGRGDTQYF. In DNA form, the CDR3 reads TGTGCCAGCAGCCAAGTACAGGGTCGGGGAGATACGCAGTATTTT.